This T cell receptor beta chain was profiled in a study of control samples from healthy donors and cancer patients. Germline assignment: CDR1 SGHTA and CDR2 FQGNSA. There are 15 residues in the CDR3. V was trimmed by 3 bases and J by 7 bases, leaving 18 bases between them. The assay was immunoSEQ multiplex PCR, and TCRdb's table has in-frame clones only and misses some. The sample has 95,000 to 150,000 clones, around 88% seen once; the top ten hold around 3.4%. The V gene is TRBV7-2, the J gene TRBJ1-2, with D possibly being TRBD1 (5 bases). This TCR was sampled from a man aged 35 to 55 in good health. The source material was blood. The CDR3 nucleotides are TGTGCCAGCAGCTTCATGGGAGGGGTGCGAAGTGGCTACACCTTC. Translated, it gives CASSFMGGVRSGYTF. The full variable domain, its missing parts supplied by reference TRBV7-2 and TRBJ1-2, is GAGVSQSPSNKVTEKGKDVELRCDPISGHTALYWYRQSLGQGLEFLIYFQGNSAPDKSGLPSDRFSAERTGGSVSTLTIQRTQQEDSAVYLCASSFMGGVRSGYTFGSGTRLTVV.